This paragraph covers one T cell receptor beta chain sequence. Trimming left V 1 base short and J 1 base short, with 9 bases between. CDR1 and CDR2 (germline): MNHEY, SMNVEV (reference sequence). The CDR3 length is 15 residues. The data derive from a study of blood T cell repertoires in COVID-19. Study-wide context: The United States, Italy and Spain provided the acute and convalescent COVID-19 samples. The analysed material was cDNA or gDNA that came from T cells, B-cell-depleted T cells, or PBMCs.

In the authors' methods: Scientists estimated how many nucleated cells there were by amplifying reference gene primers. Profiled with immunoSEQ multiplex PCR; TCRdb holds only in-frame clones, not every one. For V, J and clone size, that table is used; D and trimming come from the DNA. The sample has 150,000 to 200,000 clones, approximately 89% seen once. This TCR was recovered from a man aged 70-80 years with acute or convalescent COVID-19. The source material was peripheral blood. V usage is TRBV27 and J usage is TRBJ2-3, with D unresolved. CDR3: CASSLYLLGTDTQYF. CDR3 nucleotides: TGTGCCAGCAGTTTATACCTTCTAGGCACAGATACGCAGTATTTT.